Sequencing of this TCR beta chain was carried out in a study of blood T cells in healthy people across ages. The CDR3 is 15 amino acids. The trim removed 6 bases at V and 7 bases at J, leaving 10 bases unmatched. CDR1 is SEHNR and CDR2 is FQNEAQ in the germline V gene (reference sequence). The use of a sample-barcoded 5' primer and a J-beta primer mix characterized a second PCR of about 6 to 12 cycles. A 12-random-nucleotide template-switch adaptor tagged each cDNA molecule. Via MiXCR, TCRdb re-called the 5' RACE reads, giving one row per CDR3 protein. The table includes over a million distinct CDR3 sequences, 25% detected once. Peripheral blood samples of 9 to 10 milliliters were drawn from each donor. These records were also assigned to another study, of T cells of mothers and their children. That work contributes: The TCR beta CDR3 read count exceeded 8.5 million for each mother and was 2.5 million to 3 million for each child. With unrelated pairs as the comparison, related mother-child pairs had a slightly higher overlap that was not significant.

The sample consisted of blood. This clonotype originated in a girl under 10 years old in good health. V gene TRBV7-9 combines with J gene TRBJ1-4, with TRBD1 identical over 8 bases. Here the CDR3 DNA reads TGTGCCAGCAGAAGCTCCGGACAGGGCTTTGAAAAACTGTTTTTT. It yields the protein CASRSSGQGFEKLFF.